This record concerns one T cell receptor beta chain sequence. Its specificity is not known. Some clones are missing from TCRdb's copy, which holds only in-frame ones; the method was immunoSEQ multiplex PCR. The table lists about 130,000 clones, about 90% of them singletons. The data were taken from a study of T cell responses to AZD1222 COVID-19 vaccine. The V segment lost 4 bases and the J segment 8 bases; nucleotides outside the gene matches: 7. Germline loops: CDR1 SGHRS, CDR2 YFSETQ. This CDR3 region has 15 residues. Findings of the study overall: Spike-specific TCR depth and breadth grew after two AZD1222 doses. Donors were mostly white British, more females; clonal diversity possibly underestimated. No day 14 peak samples; only post-peak repertoires were characterized.

The sequencing here drew on peripheral blood, taken on day 0 of AZD1222 vaccination. The rearrangement uses TRBV5-1 and TRBJ2-2, with 11 nucleotides matching TRBD2. This TCR came from an adult in good health. The CDR3 DNA reads as TGCGCCAGCAGCCAGCTAGCGGGGGGCCTTGGGGAGCTGTTTTTT. Translation: CASSQLAGGLGELFF. The full variable domain, with the rest looked up from reference TRBV5-1 and TRBJ2-2, is KAGVTQTPRYLIKTRGQQVTLSCSPISGHRSVSWYQQTPGQGLQFLFEYFSETQRNKGNFPGRFSGRQFSNSRSEMNVSTLELGDSALYLCASSQLAGGLGELFFGEGSRLTVL.